This record looks at one T cell receptor (beta chain) sequence and its context. Its antigen is still unknown. Sequencing used immunoSEQ multiplex PCR; TCRdb keeps in-frame clones, though not all of them. The data contain 150,000 or so clones, 80% to 90% of them singletons. The source of the sample is a study of radiation and T cells in renal cell carcinoma. Study-wide context: Nephrectomy followed 15 Gy stereotactic body radiation by 4 weeks. Overall study results and limits: Without pretreatment biopsies, baseline tumor clonotype presence was undetermined.

Time point meaning: blood 2 weeks post-SBRT. As to treatment: 15 Gy SBRT to primary tumor, nephrectomy 4 weeks later. After SBRT, blood was collected at 2 and 4 weeks, plus baseline. Germline CDR1 SNHLY, CDR2 FYNNEI. V gave up 4 bases and J gave up 6 bases; unmatched junction bases: 21. The CDR3 is 18 amino acids. The input for sequencing was blood, taken from a patient whose treatment included radiotherapy and nephrectomy. The V gene is TRBV2, the J gene TRBJ2-7, with TRBD1 identical over 7 bases. The TCR sequence derives from a woman aged 45-65 years with renal cell carcinoma. The CDR3 reads CASSGGRHRGHLNSEQYF. CDR3 sequence (DNA): TGTGCCAGCAGTGGGGGCCGCCACAGGGGACACCTCAACTCCGAGCAGTACTTC.